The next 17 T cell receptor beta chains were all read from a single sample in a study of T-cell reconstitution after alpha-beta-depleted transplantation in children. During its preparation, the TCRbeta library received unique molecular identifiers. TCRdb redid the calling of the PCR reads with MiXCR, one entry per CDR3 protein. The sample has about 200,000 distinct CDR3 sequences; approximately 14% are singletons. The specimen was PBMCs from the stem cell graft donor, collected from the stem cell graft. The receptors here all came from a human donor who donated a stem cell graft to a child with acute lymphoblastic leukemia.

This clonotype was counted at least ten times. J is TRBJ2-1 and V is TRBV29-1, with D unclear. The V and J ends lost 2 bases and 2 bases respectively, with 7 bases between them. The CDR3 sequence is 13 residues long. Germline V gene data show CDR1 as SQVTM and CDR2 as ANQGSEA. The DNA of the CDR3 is TGCAGCGTTGAATTGGCGGCCTACAATGAGCAGTTCTTC. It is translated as CSVELAAYNEQFF.

The CDR3 region is CATSERITDTQYF. The CDR3 DNA reads TGTGCCACCAGCGAGCGGATCACAGATACGCAGTATTTT. The chain couples TRBV15 to TRBJ2-3, with TRBD2 as a possible D gene (5 bases). This CDR3 is built from 13 residues. Trimming took 5 bases from V and 2 from J, leaving 8 bases between them. Germline CDR1 is LNHNV and CDR2 is YYDKDF (reference sequence).

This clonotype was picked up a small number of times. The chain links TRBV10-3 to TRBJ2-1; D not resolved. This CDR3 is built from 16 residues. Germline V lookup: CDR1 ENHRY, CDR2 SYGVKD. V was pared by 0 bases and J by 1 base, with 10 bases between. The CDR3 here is CAISESDILSYNEQFF. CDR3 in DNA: TGTGCCATCAGTGAGTCTGATATCCTTTCCTACAATGAGCAGTTCTTC.

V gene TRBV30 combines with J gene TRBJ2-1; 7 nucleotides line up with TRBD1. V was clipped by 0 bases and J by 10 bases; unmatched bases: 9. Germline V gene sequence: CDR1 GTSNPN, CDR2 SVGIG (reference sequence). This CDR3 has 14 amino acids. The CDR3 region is CAWSVGTDNSEQFF. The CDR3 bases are TGTGCCTGGAGTGTAGGGACAGATAATAGCGAGCAGTTCTTC.

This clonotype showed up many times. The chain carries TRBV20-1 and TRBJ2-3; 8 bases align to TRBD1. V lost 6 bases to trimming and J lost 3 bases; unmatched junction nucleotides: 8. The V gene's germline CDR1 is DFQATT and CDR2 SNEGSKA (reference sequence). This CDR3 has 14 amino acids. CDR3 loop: CSAGPGTGTDTQYF. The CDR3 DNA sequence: TGCAGTGCCGGGCCCGGGACAGGTACAGATACGCAGTATTTT.

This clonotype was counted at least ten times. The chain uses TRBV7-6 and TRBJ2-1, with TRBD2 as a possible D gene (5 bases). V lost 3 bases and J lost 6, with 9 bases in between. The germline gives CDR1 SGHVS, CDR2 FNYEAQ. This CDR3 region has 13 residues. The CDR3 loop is CASSFSGGNEQFF. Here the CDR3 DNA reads TGTGCCAGCAGCTTCAGCGGAGGCAATGAGCAGTTCTTC. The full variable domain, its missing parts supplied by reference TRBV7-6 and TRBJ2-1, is GAGVSQSPRYKVTKRGQDVALRCDPISGHVSLYWYRQALGQGPEFLTYFNYEAQQDKSGLPNDRFSAERPEGSISTLTIQRTEQRDSAMYRCASSFSGGNEQFFGPGTRLTVL.

Here the CDR3 DNA reads TGCGCCAGCAGCCTGGACGGGGACAGGGGTCACAATGAGCAGTTCTTC. This encodes CASSLDGDRGHNEQFF. V gene TRBV5-1 combines with J gene TRBJ2-1, with 10 bases that match TRBD1. Germline V lookup: CDR1 SGHRS, CDR2 YFSETQ. The CDR3 has 16 residues. V trimming: 4 bases; J trimming: 5 bases; junction bases outside the gene matches: 9.

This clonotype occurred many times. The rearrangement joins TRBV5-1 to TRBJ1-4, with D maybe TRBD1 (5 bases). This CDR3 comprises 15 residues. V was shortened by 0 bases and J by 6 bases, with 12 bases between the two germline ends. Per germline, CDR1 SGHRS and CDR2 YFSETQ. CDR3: CASSLEGRADEKLFF. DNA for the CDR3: TGCGCCAGCAGCTTGGAGGGCAGGGCGGATGAAAAACTGTTTTTT.

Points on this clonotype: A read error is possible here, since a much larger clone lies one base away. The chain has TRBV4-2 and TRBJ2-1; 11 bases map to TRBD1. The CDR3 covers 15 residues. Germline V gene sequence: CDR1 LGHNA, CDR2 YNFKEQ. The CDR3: CAISPGQGGYNEQFF. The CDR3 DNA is TGTGCCATCAGCCCGGGACAGGGGGGGTACAATGAGCAGTTCTTC.

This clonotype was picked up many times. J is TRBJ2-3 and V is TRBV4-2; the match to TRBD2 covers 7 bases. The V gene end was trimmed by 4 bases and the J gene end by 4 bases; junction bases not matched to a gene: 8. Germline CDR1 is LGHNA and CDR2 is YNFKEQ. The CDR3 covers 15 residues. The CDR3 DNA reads TGTGCCAGCAGCCGCGGGACCAGCGGGGCAGATACGCAGTATTTT. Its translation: CASSRGTSGADTQYF.

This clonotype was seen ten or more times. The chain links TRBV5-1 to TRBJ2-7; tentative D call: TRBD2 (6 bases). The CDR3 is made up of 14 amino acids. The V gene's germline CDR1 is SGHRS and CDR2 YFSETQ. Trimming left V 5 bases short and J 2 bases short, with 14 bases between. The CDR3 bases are TGCGCCAGCAGGGGACTTACCCGGCCCTACGAGCAGTACTTC. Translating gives CASRGLTRPYEQYF.

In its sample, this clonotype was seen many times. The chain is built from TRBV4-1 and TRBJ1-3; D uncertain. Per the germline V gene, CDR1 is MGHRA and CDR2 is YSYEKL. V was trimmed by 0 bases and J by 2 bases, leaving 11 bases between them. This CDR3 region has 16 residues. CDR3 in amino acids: CASSQDEAAPGNTIYF. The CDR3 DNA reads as TGCGCCAGCAGCCAAGACGAGGCAGCCCCTGGAAACACCATATATTTT.

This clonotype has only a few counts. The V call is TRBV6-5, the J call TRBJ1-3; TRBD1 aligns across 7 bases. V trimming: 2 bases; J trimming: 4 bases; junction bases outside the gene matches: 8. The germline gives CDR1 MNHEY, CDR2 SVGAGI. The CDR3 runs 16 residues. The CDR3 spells CASSYGRTGGGNTIYF. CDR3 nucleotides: TGTGCCAGCAGTTACGGCCGGACAGGAGGAGGAAACACCATATATTTT.

DNA for the CDR3: TGTGCCATCAGTGGTAACGGGCAAGATACGCAGTATTTT. Its protein product is CAISGNGQDTQYF. The V call is TRBV10-3, the J call TRBJ2-3, with D unresolved. V lost 4 bases to trimming and J lost 5 bases, with 10 bases between them. CDR1 and CDR2 from the germline V gene are ENHRY and SYGVKD. The CDR3 sequence is 13 residues long.

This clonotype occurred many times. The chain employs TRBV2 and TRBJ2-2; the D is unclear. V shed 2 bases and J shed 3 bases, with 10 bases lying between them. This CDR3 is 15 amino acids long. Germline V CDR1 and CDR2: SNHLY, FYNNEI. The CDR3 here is CASSERALDTGELFF. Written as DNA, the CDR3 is TGTGCCAGCAGTGAACGGGCCCTAGACACCGGGGAGCTGTTTTTT.

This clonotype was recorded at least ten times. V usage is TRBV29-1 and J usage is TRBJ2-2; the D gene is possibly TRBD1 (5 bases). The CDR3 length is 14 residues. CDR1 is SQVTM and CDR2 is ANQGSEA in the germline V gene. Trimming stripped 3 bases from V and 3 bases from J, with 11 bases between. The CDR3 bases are TGCAGCGTTGACCAGGGCAGGGACACCGGGGAGCTGTTTTTT. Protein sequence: CSVDQGRDTGELFF.

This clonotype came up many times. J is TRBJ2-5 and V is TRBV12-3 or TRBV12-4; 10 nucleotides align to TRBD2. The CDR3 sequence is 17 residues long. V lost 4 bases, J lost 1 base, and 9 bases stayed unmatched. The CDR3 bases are TGTGCCAGCAGTTCCCGACGGACTAGCGGATCCCAAGAGACCCAGTACTTC. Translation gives CASSSRRTSGSQETQYF.